This T cell receptor (beta chain) is drawn from a study of blood T cells in healthy people across ages. The authors ran a second PCR of about 6 to 11 cycles using a sample-barcoded 5' primer and a J-beta primer mix. Each CDR3 protein gets one entry after TCRdb re-called the 5' RACE reads with MiXCR. The table includes approximately 800,000 distinct CDR3 sequences, around 68% detected once. There are 13 residues in the CDR3. Trimming pared 6 bases from V and 2 bases from J, leaving 11 bases between. This clonotype was counted between two and nine times. Its antigen is undetermined. Findings and caveats of the study: Without sorted subsets, naive and antigen-experienced compartments could not be conclusively compared.

The sequence came from a man aged 25-45 years in good health. V usage is TRBV12-3 or TRBV12-4 and J usage is TRBJ2-7, with D perhaps matching TRBD1 (6 bases). Sample: blood. The CDR3 protein is CASRQTGPYEQYF. CDR3 nucleotide sequence: TGTGCCAGCAGGCAGACAGGACCCTACGAGCAGTACTTC.